Listed below are T cell receptor beta chains from one sample, sequenced in a study of T cell responses to AZD1222 COVID-19 vaccine. The protocol was immunoSEQ multiplex PCR, while the TCRdb copy is restricted to in-frame clones and leaves out a portion. The table has approximately 180,000 clones, around nine tenths seen once; the top ten hold less than 3%. The source material was peripheral blood, sampled on day 0 of AZD1222 vaccination. These receptors came from an adult in good health. Both conserved end residues are part of each CDR3. The D gene is left open where the match is weak. Clone sizes are given selectively: once, few, many, or a class where the clone is expanded.

clone_size: -
v_call: TRBV5-4
j_call: TRBJ2-7
d_call: -
cdr3_aa: CASSLRDFSYEQYF
cdr3_nt: TGTGCCAGCAGCTTAAGGGACTTCTCCTACGAGCAGTACTTC

clone_size: -
v_call: TRBV3-1/TRBV3-2
j_call: TRBJ2-7
d_call: -
cdr3_aa: CASSQLGEQYF
cdr3_nt: TGTGCCAGCAGCCAACTGGGGGAGCAGTACTTC

clone_size: -
v_call: TRBV5-6
j_call: TRBJ1-6
d_call: -
cdr3_aa: CASSLELQLESSYNSPLHF
cdr3_nt: TGTGCCAGCAGCTTGGAACTGCAGCTAGAGAGCTCCTATAATTCACCCCTCCACTTT

clone_size: once
v_call: TRBV7-9
j_call: TRBJ2-1
d_call: TRBD2
cdr3_aa: CASSTIAGGVPNEQFF
cdr3_nt: TGTGCCAGCAGCACGATAGCGGGTGGGGTTCCCAATGAGCAGTTCTTC

clone_size: -
v_call: TRBV18
j_call: TRBJ2-5
d_call: -
cdr3_aa: CASSPPGQGKTQYF
cdr3_nt: TGTGCCAGCTCACCACCTGGGCAGGGGAAGACCCAGTACTTC

clone_size: -
v_call: TRBV7-9
j_call: TRBJ1-3
d_call: -
cdr3_aa: CASSFSDYSSGNTIYF
cdr3_nt: TGTGCCAGCAGCTTTTCCGACTATTCCTCTGGAAACACCATATATTTT

clone_size: -
v_call: TRBV2
j_call: TRBJ2-2
d_call: TRBD1
cdr3_aa: CASIGTGRGTGELFF
cdr3_nt: TGTGCCAGCATCGGGACAGGGCGTGGGACCGGGGAGCTGTTTTTT

clone_size: -
v_call: TRBV2
j_call: TRBJ2-1
d_call: TRBD2
cdr3_aa: CASRALGGRWNEQFF
cdr3_nt: TGTGCCAGCAGGGCTCTGGGCGGGAGATGGAATGAGCAGTTCTTC

clone_size: -
v_call: TRBV12-3/TRBV12-4
j_call: TRBJ1-5
d_call: -
cdr3_aa: CASSSVGQPQHF
cdr3_nt: TGTGCCAGCAGTTCGGTCGGGCAGCCCCAGCATTTT

clone_size: -
v_call: TRBV19
j_call: TRBJ1-4
d_call: -
cdr3_aa: CASSIDVGSGEKLFF
cdr3_nt: TGTGCCAGTAGTATAGACGTCGGTTCGGGGGAAAAACTGTTTTTT

clone_size: -
v_call: TRBV5-1
j_call: TRBJ2-1
d_call: -
cdr3_aa: CASSPSGRGDNEQFF
cdr3_nt: TGCGCCAGCAGCCCAAGCGGTAGGGGAGACAATGAGCAGTTCTTC

clone_size: once
v_call: TRBV10-3
j_call: TRBJ2-3
d_call: TRBD2
cdr3_aa: CAISEYAGEEADTQYF
cdr3_nt: TGTGCCATCAGTGAGTACGCGGGAGAGGAAGCAGATACGCAGTATTTT

clone_size: -
v_call: TRBV5-6
j_call: TRBJ2-1
d_call: TRBD1
cdr3_aa: CASSLGPGQDNEQFF
cdr3_nt: TGTGCCAGCAGCTTGGGGCCGGGACAGGACAATGAGCAGTTCTTC

clone_size: -
v_call: TRBV6-1
j_call: TRBJ1-1
d_call: -
cdr3_aa: CASSEGQEPNTEAFF
cdr3_nt: TGTGCCAGCAGTGAGGGTCAGGAGCCGAACACTGAAGCTTTCTTT

clone_size: -
v_call: TRBV7-2
j_call: TRBJ1-3
d_call: TRBD1
cdr3_aa: CASSYFVGGSGPSGNTIYF
cdr3_nt: TGTGCCAGCAGTTACTTCGTAGGGGGCTCAGGGCCCTCTGGAAACACCATATATTTT

clone_size: -
v_call: TRBV7-2
j_call: TRBJ1-2
d_call: -
cdr3_aa: CASSLVWGSYGYTF
cdr3_nt: TGTGCCAGCAGCTTAGTTTGGGGGAGCTATGGCTACACCTTC

clone_size: few
v_call: TRBV2
j_call: TRBJ1-2
d_call: -
cdr3_aa: CASSQQGNYGYTF
cdr3_nt: TGTGCCAGCAGTCAACAGGGAAACTATGGCTACACCTTC

clone_size: -
v_call: TRBV6-6
j_call: TRBJ2-1
d_call: TRBD1
cdr3_aa: CASSYSGRTGALLYNEQFF
cdr3_nt: TGTGCCAGCTCCTACTCGGGGAGGACAGGGGCCCTACTATACAATGAGCAGTTCTTC

clone_size: -
v_call: TRBV18
j_call: TRBJ2-3
d_call: TRBD2
cdr3_aa: CASSPGLKGRELTDTQYF
cdr3_nt: TGTGCCAGCTCACCAGGGCTCAAGGGGCGGGAGCTCACAGATACGCAGTATTTT

clone_size: -
v_call: TRBV4-1
j_call: TRBJ2-2
d_call: -
cdr3_aa: CASSQDLGGSGELFF
cdr3_nt: TGCGCCAGCAGCCAAGATCTGGGGGGCTCCGGGGAGCTGTTTTTT

clone_size: -
v_call: TRBV5-1
j_call: TRBJ1-2
d_call: -
cdr3_aa: CASSFIREKGGYTF
cdr3_nt: TGCGCCAGCAGCTTCATCAGGGAGAAGGGAGGCTACACCTTC